Sequencing of this TCR beta chain was carried out in a study of blood T cell repertoires in COVID-19. This table comes from immunoSEQ multiplex PCR, and its TCRdb copy is limited to in-frame clones, with some not included. The sample yields 250,000 or so clones, around 90% seen once. Per the germline V gene, CDR1 is SGDLS and CDR2 is YYNGEE. The CDR3 covers 15 residues. Trimming took 3 bases from V and 4 from J; bases not matched to a gene: 6. The chain combines TRBV9 with TRBJ2-2; 7 bases agree with TRBD1. The receptor's source is a man younger than 40 with COVID-19, enrolled during active disease. The sequencing input was peripheral blood. The CDR3 sequence is CASSEQGWRTGELFF. DNA for the CDR3: TGTGCCAGCAGCGAACAGGGGTGGCGCACCGGGGAGCTGTTTTTT.